This is a list of T cell receptor beta chains from one sample in a study of response to subunit inactivated influenza vaccine. TCRdb used MiXCR to reprocess the RT-PCR reads, holding one entry per CDR3 protein. The sample lists a few hundred thousand distinct CDR3 sequences; approximately 20% were seen once. Sequenced here: PBMCs from blood, sampled 21 months after vaccination. The receptors shown here come from a man aged 50 to 69 who received an inactivated influenza vaccine. Both conserved end residues are part of each CDR3. The order of the fields is CDR3 DNA, CDR3 protein, J gene, clone size, V gene, D gene. The D gene is left open where the match is weak. Expanded clones are given a class, and other clones once, few, many or no size at all.

CDR3 DNA: TGTGCCAGCAGTTACTCGGCCTCCTCTGGGGCCAACGTCCTGACTTTC
CDR3 protein: CASSYSASSGANVLTF
J gene: TRBJ2-6
clone size: NA
V gene: TRBV6-2/TRBV6-3
D gene: NA

CDR3 DNA: TGTGCCAGCAGTTTAATTCCGGGAGGGGGCTACACCTTC
CDR3 protein: CASSLIPGGGYTF
J gene: TRBJ1-2
clone size: NA
V gene: TRBV12-3/TRBV12-4
D gene: NA

CDR3 DNA: TGCGCCAGCAGCCATGGACTAGCGGCCACAGATACGCAGTATTTT
CDR3 protein: CASSHGLAATDTQYF
J gene: TRBJ2-3
clone size: NA
V gene: TRBV4-3
D gene: TRBD2

CDR3 DNA: TGTGCCAGCAGCGGACCCACAGGGGGCCTTCAGCCCCAGCATTTT
CDR3 protein: CASSGPTGGLQPQHF
J gene: TRBJ1-5
clone size: NA
V gene: TRBV2
D gene: TRBD1

CDR3 DNA: TGCGCCAGCAGCCCCGCGCCGGGGGCCTCCAAAAACATTCAGTACTTC
CDR3 protein: CASSPAPGASKNIQYF
J gene: TRBJ2-4
clone size: NA
V gene: TRBV4-3
D gene: NA

CDR3 DNA: TGTGCCAGCAGGCCTGATGGAAACACCATATATTTT
CDR3 protein: CASRPDGNTIYF
J gene: TRBJ1-3
clone size: NA
V gene: TRBV12-3/TRBV12-4
D gene: NA

CDR3 DNA: TGCAGTGCTAGAAAGGCTCGAGTCGGGGGGCGTCTTGGTGAAAAACTGTTTTTT
CDR3 protein: CSARKARVGGRLGEKLFF
J gene: TRBJ1-4
clone size: NA
V gene: TRBV20-1
D gene: NA

CDR3 DNA: TGTGCCGCCCAGAGCGCCGGGGAGCTGTTTTTT
CDR3 protein: CAAQSAGELFF
J gene: TRBJ2-2
clone size: NA
V gene: TRBV6-5
D gene: NA

CDR3 DNA: TGCAGCGCAGAGGGAGTTATTGGCACTGAAGCTTTCTTT
CDR3 protein: CSAEGVIGTEAFF
J gene: TRBJ1-1
clone size: few
V gene: TRBV29-1
D gene: NA

CDR3 DNA: TGTGCCAGTATCCAATCCGGAGGGAACGCTTTCTTT
CDR3 protein: CASIQSGGNAFF
J gene: TRBJ1-1
clone size: NA
V gene: TRBV19
D gene: NA

CDR3 DNA: TGTGCCAGCAGCTTGGACAGGCCGACAAACACTGAAGCTTTCTTT
CDR3 protein: CASSLDRPTNTEAFF
J gene: TRBJ1-1
clone size: NA
V gene: TRBV5-4
D gene: NA

CDR3 DNA: TGCAGCGTAGGTGTCAGGGGGCCCACAGATACGCAGTATTTT
CDR3 protein: CSVGVRGPTDTQYF
J gene: TRBJ2-3
clone size: NA
V gene: TRBV29-1
D gene: TRBD1

CDR3 DNA: TGTGCCAGCAGTGAAGCAGGAACTTCGTACCAAGAGACCCAGTACTTC
CDR3 protein: CASSEAGTSYQETQYF
J gene: TRBJ2-5
clone size: NA
V gene: TRBV6-1
D gene: NA

CDR3 DNA: TGTGCCAGCAGCCAAGAAGGGGGACCCCCTGAAGCTTTCTTT
CDR3 protein: CASSQEGGPPEAFF
J gene: TRBJ1-1
clone size: few
V gene: TRBV3-1
D gene: NA

CDR3 DNA: TGCAGCGTCAAACCGGGACAGAGCACAGATACGCAGTATTTT
CDR3 protein: CSVKPGQSTDTQYF
J gene: TRBJ2-3
clone size: NA
V gene: TRBV29-1
D gene: TRBD1

CDR3 DNA: TGTGCCATCAGTCCAACCACAGATACGCAGTATTTT
CDR3 protein: CAISPTTDTQYF
J gene: TRBJ2-3
clone size: many
V gene: TRBV10-3
D gene: NA

CDR3 DNA: TGCGCCAGCAGCCACCTCATTCGGACAGGGAACACTGAAGCTTTCTTT
CDR3 protein: CASSHLIRTGNTEAFF
J gene: TRBJ1-1
clone size: many
V gene: TRBV4-1
D gene: TRBD1